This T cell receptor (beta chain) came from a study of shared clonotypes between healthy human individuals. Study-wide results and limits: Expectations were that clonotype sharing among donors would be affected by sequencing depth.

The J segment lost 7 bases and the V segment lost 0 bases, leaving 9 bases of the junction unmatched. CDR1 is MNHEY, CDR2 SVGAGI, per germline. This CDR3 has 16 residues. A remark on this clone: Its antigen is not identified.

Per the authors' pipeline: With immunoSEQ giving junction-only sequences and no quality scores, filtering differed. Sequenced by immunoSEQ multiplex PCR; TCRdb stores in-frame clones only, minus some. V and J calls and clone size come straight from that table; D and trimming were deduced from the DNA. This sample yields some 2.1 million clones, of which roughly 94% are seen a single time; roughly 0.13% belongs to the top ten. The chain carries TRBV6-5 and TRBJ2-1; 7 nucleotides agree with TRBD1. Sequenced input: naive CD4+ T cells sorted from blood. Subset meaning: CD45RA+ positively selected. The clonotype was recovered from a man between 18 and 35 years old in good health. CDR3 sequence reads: CASSYSNTGVGNEQFF. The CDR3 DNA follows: TGTGCCAGCAGTTACTCGAACACAGGGGTGGGTAATGAGCAGTTCTTC.